These 26 T cell receptor beta chains share one sample of origin, sequenced in a study of blood T cell repertoires in COVID-19. The table came from immunoSEQ multiplex PCR; TCRdb's copy has only in-frame clones and leaves some out. Of about 490,000 clones listed, 80% to 90% are singletons. Source material: peripheral blood. The origin of the receptors is a human donor in a cohort sampled during active COVID-19.

The count of this clone is one. The chain employs TRBV3-1 (or the pseudogene TRBV3-2) and TRBJ2-5, with TRBD1 identical over 9 bases. J lost 5 bases, V lost 4 bases, and 8 bases had no gene match. The CDR3 loop spans 15 amino acids. Germline V gene lookup returns CDR1 LGHDT and CDR2 YNNKEL (reference sequence). CDR3 in amino acids: CASSLGTGTWETQYF. CDR3 in DNA: TGTGCCAGCAGCCTCGGGACAGGGACTTGGGAGACCCAGTACTTC.

This clone was recorded only once. V is TRBV27 and J is TRBJ2-5, with 7 bases aligning to TRBD1. Germline V gene data show CDR1 as MNHEY and CDR2 as SMNVEV (reference sequence). The CDR3 runs to 11 residues. V lost 8 bases, J lost 9 bases, and 6 bases stayed unmatched. This chain's CDR3 is CASRNRGPQYF. For the CDR3, the DNA is TGTGCCAGCCGAAACAGGGGCCCCCAGTACTTC.

This clone showed up just once. The genes are TRBV7-2 and TRBJ2-2; 11 bases agree with TRBD1. The CDR3 runs to 16 residues. CDR1 and CDR2 (germline): SGHTA, FQGNSA. V lost 5 bases and J lost 8; bases outside the gene matches: 10. CDR3 loop: CASSARTGGARGELFF. CDR3 nucleotides: TGTGCCAGCAGCGCCAGGACAGGGGGCGCCAGGGGGGAGCTGTTTTTT.

The chain uses TRBV9 and TRBJ2-5; 8 positions match TRBD2. Per germline, CDR1 SGDLS and CDR2 YYNGEE. This CDR3 comprises 19 residues. Trimming cost V 4 bases and J 0 bases; bases outside gene matches: 17. The CDR3 spells CASSPEGERASGHQETQYF. The CDR3 nucleotides are TGTGCCAGCAGCCCGGAGGGGGAGAGGGCTAGCGGGCACCAAGAGACCCAGTACTTC.

The genes are TRBV4-1 and TRBJ2-5; D remains ambiguous. V lost 4 bases, J lost 4 bases, and 13 bases lay in between. The CDR3 sequence is 14 residues long. Germline lookup yields CDR1 MGHRA and CDR2 YSYEKL. CDR3 bases: TGCGCCAGCAGCCTCCCAGCTAACAGAGAGACCCAGTACTTC. It encodes CASSLPANRETQYF.

The chain uses TRBV19 and TRBJ2-2; perhaps TRBD2 as D (5 bases). Trimming took off 7 bases at V and 5 bases at J, with 17 bases between the two ends. CDR3 length equals 15 residues. The germline gives CDR1 LNHDA, CDR2 SQIVND (reference sequence). CDR3 DNA: TGTGCCAGTACCTGGCGGGTTGAAGTGACCGGGGAGCTGTTTTTT. Amino acid sequence: CASTWRVEVTGELFF.

The V and J genes are TRBV3-1 (or the pseudogene TRBV3-2) and TRBJ1-2; D is perhaps TRBD1 (6 bases). V was trimmed by 0 bases and J by 4 bases, leaving 9 bases between them. CDR1 and CDR2 (germline): LGHDT, YNNKEL (reference sequence). The CDR3 has 14 amino acids. The DNA of the CDR3 is TGTGCCAGCAGCCAAGATCCAGGGGTCTATGGCTACACCTTC. This encodes CASSQDPGVYGYTF.

This rearrangement joins TRBV3-1 (or the pseudogene TRBV3-2) to TRBJ1-1; D remains ambiguous. Per germline, CDR1 LGHDT and CDR2 YNNKEL (reference sequence). The V and J ends lost 10 bases and 3 bases respectively, with 21 bases between them. The CDR3 length is 15 residues. The CDR3: CATRRTSMYDTEAFF. In nucleotides, the CDR3 is TGTGCCACCCGGAGGACGTCAATGTATGACACTGAAGCTTTCTTT.

This rearrangement joins TRBV5-1 to TRBJ2-7; 8 bases are a match to TRBD2. The germline V gene encodes CDR1 SGHRS and CDR2 YFSETQ. V lost 0 bases and J lost 7; bases outside the gene matches: 9. CDR3 length equals 15 residues. In nucleotides, the CDR3 is TGCGCCAGCAGCTTGGCGGGAGGGGTATCGGAAGAGCAGTACTTC. This codes for CASSLAGGVSEEQYF. Full variable domain (remainder filled in from reference TRBV5-1 and TRBJ2-7): KAGVTQTPRYLIKTRGQQVTLSCSPISGHRSVSWYQQTPGQGLQFLFEYFSETQRNKGNFPGRFSGRQFSNSRSEMNVSTLELGDSALYLCASSLAGGVSEEQYFGPGTRLTVT.

The V call is TRBV2, the J call TRBJ2-5, with D possibly being TRBD1 (5 bases). The V gene's germline CDR1 is SNHLY and CDR2 FYNNEI. The CDR3 is made up of 13 amino acids. Trimming left V 1 base short and J 2 bases short, with 5 bases between. The CDR3 spells CASSEGQQETQYF. CDR3 sequence (DNA): TGTGCCAGCAGTGAAGGACAGCAAGAGACCCAGTACTTC.

The chain carries TRBV28 and TRBJ1-3; 7 bases are a match to TRBD1. The CDR3 is 17 residues long. Germline lookup yields CDR1 MDHEN and CDR2 SYDVKM. Trimming at V came to 5 bases and at J to 0 bases, leaving 10 bases not matched to a gene. The CDR3 region has the DNA TGTGCCAGCAGTCAGCAGGGGGACTTTACCTCTGGAAACACCATATATTTT. It specifies CASSQQGDFTSGNTIYF.

This clone was seen only once. The rearrangement links TRBV19 to TRBJ1-4, with a possible D match to TRBD1 (6 bases). There are 15 residues in the CDR3. Germline V gene data show CDR1 as LNHDA and CDR2 as SQIVND (reference sequence). The ends were cut back, 5 bases at V and 6 bases at J, with 16 bases in the middle. CDR3 coding DNA: TGTGCCAGTAGTGACCCAGGCAGGGGACATGAAAAACTGTTTTTT. The encoded protein is CASSDPGRGHEKLFF.

This clone was recorded a few times. The rearrangement links TRBV6-2 or TRBV6-3 to TRBJ2-2; unclear D gene. Between the trimmed V and J ends, which lost 6 bases and 3 bases, there was a span of 8 bases. This CDR3 is built from 13 residues. From germline, CDR1 is MNHEY and CDR2 SVGEGT. The CDR3 sequence: CASSHGYTGELFF. CDR3 DNA: TGTGCCAGCAGCCACGGGTACACCGGGGAGCTGTTTTTT.

The chain recombines TRBV29-1 with TRBJ2-1; D gene uncertain. There are 15 residues in the CDR3. Germline lookup yields CDR1 SQVTM and CDR2 ANQGSEA. The V end lost 5 bases, the J end lost 0 bases, and 14 bases lay between the germline ends. The CDR3 is CSVIGSTSSYNEQFF. Written as DNA, the CDR3 is TGCAGCGTTATCGGTTCCACGAGCTCCTACAATGAGCAGTTCTTC.

The chain links TRBV5-4 to TRBJ1-4; D not resolved. V gave up 0 bases and J gave up 5 bases, with 14 bases separating them. The CDR3 spans 16 residues. Germline assignment: CDR1 SGHNT and CDR2 YYREEE (reference sequence). The CDR3 DNA sequence: TGTGCCAGCAGCTTGGGGTCAGGCCCGGGGAATGAAAAACTGTTTTTT. This gives the protein CASSLGSGPGNEKLFF.

The chain employs TRBV30 and TRBJ1-3, with TRBD1 matching 8 bases. This CDR3 spans 13 amino acids. The ends lost 5 bases at V and 4 bases at J; junction bases unmatched: 4. CDR1 GTSNPN and CDR2 SVGIG come from the germline V gene (reference sequence). The CDR3 DNA reads as TGTGCCTGGGCCCCAGGGGGCGGAAACACCATATATTTT. Its translation is CAWAPGGGNTIYF.

V and J are TRBV30 and TRBJ2-1; 14 bases align to TRBD2. The CDR3 sequence is 15 residues long. J lost 9 bases, V lost 2 bases, and 6 bases had no gene match. CDR1 and CDR2 from the germline V gene are GTSNPN and SVGIG (reference sequence). DNA for the CDR3: TGTGCCTGGAGTCGGACTAGCGGGAGGCCCCGTGAGCAGTTCTTC. This gives the protein CAWSRTSGRPREQFF.

This sequence joins TRBV5-1 and TRBJ2-5, with D possibly TRBD2 on 6 matching bases. V lost 2 bases and J 3 bases, leaving 14 bases between the germline ends. CDR1 and CDR2 from the germline V gene are SGHRS and YFSETQ. The CDR3 runs 15 residues. CDR3 region: CASSFWGLGEETQYF. The CDR3 DNA follows: TGCGCCAGCAGCTTTTGGGGACTGGGGGAAGAGACCCAGTACTTC.

The chain links TRBV19 to TRBJ2-3, with D perhaps TRBD1 (5 bases). The V gene lost 8 bases and the J gene lost 2 bases, with 17 bases spanning the gap. The germline gives CDR1 LNHDA, CDR2 SQIVND (reference sequence). The CDR3 covers 15 residues. In nucleotides, the CDR3 is TGTGCCAGTTCCGAAGGGGATCCTTCCACAGATACGCAGTATTTT. This codes for CASSEGDPSTDTQYF. The whole variable domain, filled in from reference TRBV19 and TRBJ2-3, reads DGGITQSPKYLFRKEGQNVTLSCEQNLNHDAMYWYRQDPGQGLRLIYYSQIVNDFQKGDIAEGYSVSREKKESFPLTVTSAQKNPTAFYLCASSEGDPSTDTQYFGPGTRLTVL.

This clone was counted only a few times. The rearrangement uses TRBV6-5 and TRBJ2-3; 12 bases line up with TRBD2. The CDR3 totals 14 residues. Trimming took 6 bases from V and 4 from J; bases not matched to a gene: 2. Germline CDR1 reads MNHEY; CDR2 reads SVGAGI. CDR3 protein: CASSRLAGADTQYF. The CDR3 nucleotides read TGTGCCAGCAGCCGACTAGCGGGAGCAGATACGCAGTATTTT.

The genes are TRBV28 and TRBJ2-7; 13 nucleotides agree with TRBD2. J was trimmed by 1 base and V by 4 bases; bases with no gene match: 4. The germline CDR1 and CDR2 sequences are MDHEN and SYDVKM. The CDR3 runs 16 residues. CDR3 in amino acids: CASSSPGLAGSYEQYF. As DNA, the CDR3 is TGTGCCAGCAGTTCCCCGGGACTAGCGGGGTCCTACGAGCAGTACTTC.

The chain employs TRBV18 and TRBJ2-7; TRBD1 matches at 10 bases. The germline V gene encodes CDR1 KGHSH and CDR2 LQKENI. The V gene end was trimmed by 1 base and the J gene end by 2 bases; junction bases not matched to a gene: 14. CDR3 length: 19 amino acids. The CDR3 protein is CASSPRVMGGTGDPYEQYF. The CDR3 coding sequence is TGTGCCAGCTCACCACGGGTTATGGGAGGGACAGGGGACCCCTACGAGCAGTACTTC.

This sequence joins TRBV18 and TRBJ1-1, with 8 bases identical to TRBD1. The CDR3 has 16 amino acids. From germline, CDR1 is KGHSH and CDR2 LQKENI. J lost 2 bases, V lost 3 bases, and 8 bases had no gene match. Written as DNA, the CDR3 is TGTGCCAGCTCACCCAGCGGACAGGGAGGAAACACTGAAGCTTTCTTT. Amino acid sequence: CASSPSGQGGNTEAFF.

The chain couples TRBV19 to TRBJ2-1; D gene ambiguous. This CDR3 comprises 12 residues. From germline, CDR1 is LNHDA and CDR2 SQIVND (reference sequence). V was shortened by 5 bases and J by 2 bases, with 4 bases between the two germline ends. CDR3 amino acids: CASSPAYNEQFF. CDR3 in DNA: TGTGCCAGTAGTCCTGCCTACAATGAGCAGTTCTTC.

CDR3 sequence (DNA): TGTGCCAGCAGTAGGCCGCGGGGGCAAGAGACCCAGTACTTC. Its protein product is CASSRPRGQETQYF. The chain carries TRBV25-1 and TRBJ2-5; TRBD2 aligns across 7 bases. V lost 5 bases, J lost 2 bases, and 5 bases stayed unmatched. In germline, CDR1 is MGHDK, CDR2 SYGVNS. The CDR3 has 14 residues.

This chain uses TRBV20-1 with TRBJ2-1; 8 positions agree with TRBD2. CDR1 DFQATT and CDR2 SNEGSKA come from the germline V gene (reference sequence). Germline trimming cut 3 bases from V and 6 bases from J; bases unmatched to any gene: 10. CDR3 length equals 15 residues. CDR3 DNA: TGCAGTGCTAGTGCTCGGGGTAGCGGGACCAATGAGCAGTTCTTC. Translating it yields CSASARGSGTNEQFF.